The 17 T cell receptor beta chains presented below share a single source sample, sequenced in a study of blood T cells in healthy people across ages. A J-beta primer mix and a sample-barcoded 5' primer were used in a second PCR of about 7 to 12 cycles. TCRdb redid the calling of the 5' RACE reads with MiXCR, one entry per CDR3 protein. The profile covers approximately 1,000,000 distinct CDR3 sequences, with roughly two fifths appearing a single time and approximately 14% taken by the ten largest. What was sequenced was blood. The source of these receptors is a man aged 18 to 29 in good health.

The chain is built from TRBV20-1 and TRBJ1-5; D ambiguous. V was cut by 1 base and J by 7 bases, with 11 bases left in between. Germline V gene lookup returns CDR1 DFQATT and CDR2 SNEGSKA (reference sequence). The CDR3 is 13 residues long. The CDR3 protein is CSARALGAQPQHF. CDR3 DNA: TGCAGTGCTAGAGCCCTAGGCGCCCAGCCCCAGCATTTT.

This clonotype was observed a handful of times. V gene TRBV5-1 combines with J gene TRBJ1-2; perhaps TRBD1 as D (6 bases). The CDR3 has 15 amino acids. Germline lookup yields CDR1 SGHRS and CDR2 YFSETQ. Trimming left V 1 base short and J 3 bases short, with 13 bases between. CDR3 bases: TGCGCCAGCAGCTTGACAGGGAAATCGGACTATGGCTACACCTTC. Amino acids: CASSLTGKSDYGYTF.

This clonotype has only a few counts. V and J are TRBV4-1 and TRBJ2-3; 8 nucleotides line up with TRBD1. With V trimmed by 1 base and J by 5 bases, 2 bases remained unmatched. Germline CDR1 reads MGHRA; CDR2 reads YSYEKL. CDR3 length: 14 residues. The DNA for the CDR3 is TGCGCCAGCAGCCAAGGACAGGGGAGAGATACGCAGTATTTT. This gives the protein CASSQGQGRDTQYF.

In nucleotides, the CDR3 is TGTGCCAGCAGCTCCCCGGCAGGGAACACTGAAGCTTTCTTT. Its translation is CASSSPAGNTEAFF. V and J are TRBV5-6 and TRBJ1-1; no definite D call. Germline assignment: CDR1 SGHDT and CDR2 YYEEEE. The CDR3 runs to 14 residues. Trimming took off 3 bases at V and 1 base at J, with 10 bases between the two ends.

Only one count was recorded for this clonotype. V is TRBV7-2 and J is TRBJ2-2, with TRBD1 matching over 9 bases. Germline values: CDR1 SGHTA, CDR2 FQGNSA. V shed 10 bases and J 7 bases; nucleotides not matched to a gene: 7. This CDR3 region has 13 residues. Written as DNA, the CDR3 is TGTGCCAAACGGGACAGGGTCGGCGGGGAGCTGTTTTTT. Its translation is CAKRDRVGGELFF.

This clonotype was counted only a few times. CDR3 nucleotides: TGTGCCAGCAGTAACCGGGACAGGGAGTCCTATAATTCACCCCTCCACTTT. It encodes CASSNRDRESYNSPLHF. The chain carries TRBV12-3 or TRBV12-4 and TRBJ1-6; 9 bases are a match to TRBD1. CDR3 length equals 17 residues. V lost 5 bases, J lost 1 base, and 6 bases stayed unmatched.

In this sample, this clonotype turned up a few times. V usage is TRBV10-3 and J usage is TRBJ2-5, with D perhaps TRBD2 (7 bases). CDR1 is ENHRY and CDR2 is SYGVKD in the germline V gene. This CDR3 region has 15 residues. Deletions cut 8 bases from V and 6 bases from J, with 22 bases between. The CDR3 DNA reads TGTGCCATCTCCTCTTCCGCGGGGGCTATGAAGACCCAGTACTTC. It is translated as CAISSSAGAMKTQYF.

The V call is TRBV7-2, the J call TRBJ1-6; D call uncertain. Germline CDR1 reads SGHTA; CDR2 reads FQGNSA. The CDR3 loop spans 16 amino acids. The V gene lost 0 bases and the J gene lost 6 bases, with 12 bases spanning the gap. The CDR3, as DNA: TGTGCCAGCAGCTTAGCCGGAGGGAATAGTAATTCACCCCTCCACTTT. This gives the protein CASSLAGGNSNSPLHF.

The V call is TRBV5-1, the J call TRBJ2-1; 10 bases map to TRBD2. With V trimmed by 2 bases and J by 8 bases, 7 bases remained unmatched. Per germline, CDR1 SGHRS and CDR2 YFSETQ. The CDR3 has 15 residues. The CDR3 nucleotides read TGCGCCAGCAGCTTAGCTAGCGGGGGATCAGATGAGCAGTTCTTC. It translates to CASSLASGGSDEQFF.

The chain uses TRBV20-1 and TRBJ2-1, with TRBD2 identical over 7 bases. CDR1 is DFQATT and CDR2 is SNEGSKA in the germline V gene (reference sequence). CDR3 length equals 14 residues. V lost 5 bases, J lost 13 bases, and 17 bases stayed unmatched. DNA for the CDR3: TGCAGTGCTGGCCTCCGACACCCGCGGGAGACCCAGTTCTTC. Its translation is CSAGLRHPRETQFF.

The chain carries TRBV10-3 and TRBJ2-4; a weak D match, TRBD1 (6 bases). The tail of the sequence fits TRBJ2-5 better, so the J call may be wrong. The CDR3 has 16 amino acids. CDR1 and CDR2 from the germline V gene are ENHRY and SYGVKD. In DNA form, the CDR3 reads TGTGCCATCAGTGAGGGAATCCAGGGGAGAGAAGAGACCCAGTACTTC. Protein: CAISEGIQGREETQYF.

The CDR3 bases are TGTGCCAGCAGCCAAAGGTTAAGGCAGCCCCAGCATTTT. Translating gives CASSQRLRQPQHF. The chain joins TRBV3-1 to TRBJ1-5; unclear D gene. Germline V gene data show CDR1 as LGHDT and CDR2 as YNNKEL (reference sequence). This CDR3 comprises 13 residues. The germline V and J ends were trimmed by 2 bases and 7 bases, with 9 bases remaining between them.

This clonotype was counted only a few times. This chain links TRBV24-1 with TRBJ2-5; 9 bases map to TRBD1. Per germline, CDR1 KGHDR and CDR2 SFDVKD. The CDR3 spans 15 residues. Unmatched junction bases numbered 4, after V lost 4 bases and J lost 2 bases. CDR3 residues: CATSESGTGQETQYF. As DNA, the CDR3 is TGTGCCACCAGTGAGTCCGGGACAGGGCAAGAGACCCAGTACTTC.

V and J are TRBV7-9 and TRBJ1-1; 8 bases fit TRBD1. CDR1 and CDR2 from the germline V gene are SEHNR and FQNEAQ (reference sequence). The CDR3 length is 13 residues. J lost 7 bases, V lost 5 bases, and 6 bases had no gene match. This chain's CDR3 is CASSQLGQGEAFF. Here the CDR3 DNA reads TGTGCCAGCAGCCAACTTGGACAGGGTGAAGCTTTCTTT.

The V gene is TRBV2, the J gene TRBJ2-3; TRBD1 might be the D (6 bases). Germline V lookup: CDR1 SNHLY, CDR2 FYNNEI. The CDR3 length is 14 residues. V was cut by 4 bases and J by 4 bases, with 12 bases left in between. The CDR3 reads CASSVEGEADTQYF. CDR3 coding DNA: TGTGCCAGCAGTGTAGAGGGGGAAGCAGATACGCAGTATTTT.

CDR3 loop: CSARDLVGGSYNEQFF. CDR3 DNA sequence: TGCAGTGCTAGAGATCTCGTAGGGGGCTCCTACAATGAGCAGTTCTTC. The chain employs TRBV20-1 and TRBJ2-1; D may be TRBD1 (6 bases). V dropped 0 bases and J dropped 0 bases, with 12 bases sitting between them. Germline-derived CDR1 and CDR2 are DFQATT and SNEGSKA (reference sequence). CDR3 length equals 16 residues.

The rearrangement links TRBV7-9 to TRBJ1-4; D is ambiguous. V shed 5 bases and J shed 7 bases, with 14 bases lying between them. The CDR3 is 14 residues long. Looked up from germline, CDR1 is SEHNR and CDR2 is FQNEAQ (reference sequence). The DNA for the CDR3 is TGTGCCAGCAGCACCACGGGGAGCCTTGAAAAACTGTTTTTT. Translating it yields CASSTTGSLEKLFF.